The following is a T cell receptor beta chain sequence with its context. Its matching antigen is unknown. From germline, CDR1 is LNHDA and CDR2 SQIVND (reference sequence). The CDR3 is 12 residues long. Trimming cost V 5 bases and J 9 bases; bases outside gene matches: 2. The record originates from a study of Graves' ophthalmopathy and Graves' hyperthyroidism. At the level of the study: Over 18 months of follow-up, stable hyperthyroidism required that no ophthalmopathy appear. General study findings and limits: Blood also carried most expanded thyroid clonotypes exceeding 0.001 frequency.

RNA transcripts were the source from which TCR beta CDR3 regions were amplified. First-round RT-PCR employed HTBI primers, with a second-round multiplex PCR after it. From the multiplex PCR reads, TCRdb called clonotypes with MiXCR, one entry per CDR3 protein. The profile shows over a million distinct CDR3 sequences, about 38% of them singletons. V is TRBV19 and J is TRBJ2-5; 11 nucleotides align to TRBD2. The sequenced sample consisted of peripheral blood or thyroid tissue (not recorded which). The receptor comes from an adult man with Graves' hyperthyroidism. DNA of the CDR3: TGTGCCAGTAGTGGTAGCGGGGGGGCCCAGTACTTC. Translation: CASSGSGGAQYF.